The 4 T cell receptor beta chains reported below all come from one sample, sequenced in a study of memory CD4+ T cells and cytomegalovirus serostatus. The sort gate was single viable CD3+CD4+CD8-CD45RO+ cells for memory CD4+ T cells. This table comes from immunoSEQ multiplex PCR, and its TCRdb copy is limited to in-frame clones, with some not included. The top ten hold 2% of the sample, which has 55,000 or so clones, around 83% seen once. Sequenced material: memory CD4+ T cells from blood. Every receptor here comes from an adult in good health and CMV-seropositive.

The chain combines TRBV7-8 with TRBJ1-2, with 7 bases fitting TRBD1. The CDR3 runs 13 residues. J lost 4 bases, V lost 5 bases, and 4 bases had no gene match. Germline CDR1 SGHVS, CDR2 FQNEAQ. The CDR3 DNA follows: TGTGCCAGCAGCCTCCGGACAGGCTATGGCTACACCTTC. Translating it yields CASSLRTGYGYTF.

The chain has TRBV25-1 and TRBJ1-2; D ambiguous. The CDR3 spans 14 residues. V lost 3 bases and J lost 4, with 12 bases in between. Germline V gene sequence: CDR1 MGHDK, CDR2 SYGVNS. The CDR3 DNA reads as TGTGCCAGCAGTGATCCACAGAGCAGCTATGGCTACACCTTC. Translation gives CASSDPQSSYGYTF.

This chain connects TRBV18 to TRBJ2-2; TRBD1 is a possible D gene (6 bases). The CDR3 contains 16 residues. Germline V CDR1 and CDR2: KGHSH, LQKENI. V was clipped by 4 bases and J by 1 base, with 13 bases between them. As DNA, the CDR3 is TGTGCCAGCTCACTCTCCGGACAGATGAACACCGGGGAGCTGTTTTTT. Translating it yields CASSLSGQMNTGELFF.

The CDR3: CASSLAGQGSYEQYF. CDR3 nucleotides: TGCGCCAGCAGCTTGGCAGGACAGGGATCCTACGAGCAGTACTTC. The chain couples TRBV5-1 to TRBJ2-7, with 8 bases identical to TRBD1. The CDR3 loop spans 15 amino acids. The J segment lost 1 base and the V segment lost 0 bases, leaving 3 bases of the junction unmatched. CDR1 SGHRS and CDR2 YFSETQ come from the germline V gene.